These 31 T cell receptor beta chains originate from one sample sequenced in a study of sequential checkpoint blockade in melanoma. Clones were read by immunoSEQ multiplex PCR, and TCRdb kept only the in-frame ones, dropping some. Of tens of thousands of clones in the sample, 86% were seen once. The treatment: randomized to nivolumab then ipilimumab (arm A) or the reverse (arm B). Sequencing used CD8+ T cells sorted from blood (inferred from file names), obtained from a patient given nivolumab and ipilimumab in sequence. These receptor sequences come from a human donor with melanoma.

This chain joins TRBV7-3 and TRBJ1-1, with D unclear. This CDR3 contains 13 residues. Germline V gives CDR1 SGHTA, CDR2 FQGTGA. V lost 2 bases to trimming and J lost 6 bases, with 10 bases between them. CDR3 DNA: TGTGCCAGCAGCTTACGGGGTTATGCTGAAGCTTTCTTT. It translates to CASSLRGYAEAFF. The full variable domain, completed using reference TRBV7-3 and TRBJ1-1, is GAGVSQTPSNKVTEKGKYVELRCDPISGHTALYWYRQSLGQGPEFLIYFQGTGAADDSGLPNDRFFAVRPEGSVSTLKIQRTERGDSAVYLCASSLRGYAEAFFGQGTRLTVV.

The V and J genes are TRBV10-3 and TRBJ1-2, with 10 nucleotides matching TRBD1. This CDR3 is 14 amino acids long. The J segment lost 5 bases and the V segment lost 5 bases, leaving 5 bases of the junction unmatched. In germline, CDR1 is ENHRY, CDR2 SYGVKD. CDR3 in DNA: TGTGCCATCAGTCCGGGACAGGGGATTTATGGCTACACCTTC. It is translated as CAISPGQGIYGYTF.

V usage is TRBV19 and J usage is TRBJ1-5; TRBD1 matches at 7 bases. Unmatched junction bases numbered 9, after V lost 4 bases and J lost 6 bases. CDR1 is LNHDA, CDR2 SQIVND, per germline (reference sequence). The CDR3 is 15 amino acids. CDR3 amino acids: CASSTTGVGFQPQHF. CDR3 in DNA: TGTGCCAGTAGTACTACAGGGGTTGGCTTTCAGCCCCAGCATTTT.

V usage is TRBV13 and J usage is TRBJ2-5, with D perhaps TRBD2 (6 bases). This CDR3 is 11 amino acids long. V gave up 3 bases and J gave up 13 bases, with 12 bases separating them. CDR1 is PRHDT and CDR2 is FYEKMQ in the germline V gene (reference sequence). DNA for the CDR3: TGTGCCAGCAGCTTTGACGGGAGCGTGTACTTC. This encodes CASSFDGSVYF.

The V call is TRBV28, the J call TRBJ2-7, with TRBD2 matching 9 bases. The CDR3 is 16 amino acids. J was trimmed by 5 bases and V by 3 bases; bases with no gene match: 11. Germline CDR1 is MDHEN and CDR2 is SYDVKM. The CDR3 region is CASSFVWREGPDEQYF. The CDR3 DNA reads as TGTGCCAGCAGTTTTGTATGGCGGGAGGGCCCGGACGAGCAGTACTTC.

The chain couples TRBV5-6 to TRBJ1-1, with 8 bases lining up with TRBD1. The V and J ends lost 4 bases and 1 base, in that order; junction bases with no gene match: 15. CDR3 length: 18 residues. The germline gives CDR1 SGHDT, CDR2 YYEEEE. Here the CDR3 reads CASSPWTGPPARNTEAFF. The DNA for the CDR3 is TGTGCCAGCAGCCCATGGACAGGGCCCCCCGCCAGGAACACTGAAGCTTTCTTT.

The chain couples TRBV4-3 to TRBJ1-4, with D possibly TRBD1 on 6 matching bases. This CDR3 spans 15 amino acids. V was pared by 1 base and J by 5 bases, with 11 bases between. The germline CDR1 and CDR2 sequences are LGHNA and YSLEER. The CDR3 loop is CASSQARDKNEKLFF. The CDR3 region has the DNA TGCGCCAGCAGCCAAGCCCGGGACAAGAATGAAAAACTGTTTTTT.

The chain combines TRBV29-1 with TRBJ2-2, with D uncertain. The CDR3 loop spans 14 amino acids. Trimming left V 1 base short and J 0 bases short, with 6 bases between. CDR1 and CDR2 from the germline V gene are SQVTM and ANQGSEA. The CDR3 region has the DNA TGCAGCGTTGAAGGCGGCCCGAACACCGGGGAGCTGTTTTTT. This translates into CSVEGGPNTGELFF.

The J gene is TRBJ1-4, the V gene TRBV2; possible D gene TRBD1, 6 bases. CDR3 length: 13 residues. Germline V gene data show CDR1 as SNHLY and CDR2 as FYNNEI. The germline V and J ends were trimmed by 6 bases and 4 bases, with 9 bases remaining between them. The CDR3 nucleotides read TGTGCCAGCAGGGGCAGGGGTAATGAAAAACTGTTTTTT. Translation gives CASRGRGNEKLFF.

This clone was seen a single time. The CDR3 loop is CASSLGGQAYEQYV. CDR3 DNA: TGTGCCAGCAGCTTAGGTGGTCAGGCCTACGAGCAGTACGTC. The chain uses TRBV11-2 and TRBJ2-7, with D hard to call. The CDR3 has 14 residues. The ends were cut back, 1 base at V and 2 bases at J, with 9 bases in the middle. Germline CDR1 is SGHAT and CDR2 is FQNNGV.

The V gene is TRBV29-1, the J gene TRBJ1-3; unclear D gene. Germline loops: CDR1 SQVTM, CDR2 ANQGSEA. This CDR3 is built from 15 residues. V lost 4 bases to trimming and J lost 0 bases, with 13 bases between them. The CDR3 nucleotides are TGCAGCGTTGCCGTCCGCGGCACCTCTGGAAACACCATATATTTT. This translates into CSVAVRGTSGNTIYF. Full variable domain (missing parts from reference TRBV29-1 and TRBJ1-3): SAVISQKPSRDICQRGTSLTIQCQVDSQVTMMFWYRQQPGQSLTLIATANQGSEATYESGFVIDKFPISRPNLTFSTLTVSNMSPEDSSIYLCSVAVRGTSGNTIYFGEGSWLTVV.

This clone was detected a few times. The rearrangement links TRBV19 to TRBJ2-7; 8 bases map to TRBD1. The length of the CDR3 is 14 residues. Germline assignment: CDR1 LNHDA and CDR2 SQIVND (reference sequence). V trimming: 4 bases; J trimming: 7 bases; junction bases outside the gene matches: 9. CDR3 DNA sequence: TGTGCCAGTAGTACCACGGACAGGGCCGTTGAGCAGTACTTC. It encodes CASSTTDRAVEQYF.

The rearrangement links TRBV6-5 to TRBJ2-3, with 9 bases that match TRBD2. Germline-derived CDR1 and CDR2 are MNHEY and SVGAGI. V was pared by 6 bases and J by 4 bases, with 11 bases of the junction left unmatched. The CDR3 is 16 residues long. The CDR3 nucleotides read TGTGCCAGCAGCTACGAATTAGCGGGAGAACCAGATACGCAGTATTTT. This gives the protein CASSYELAGEPDTQYF.

This clone was detected only once. This sequence joins TRBV4-3 and TRBJ2-3, with TRBD2 identical over 9 bases. The germline gives CDR1 LGHNA, CDR2 YSLEER. This CDR3 contains 18 residues. V shed 0 bases and J 3 bases; nucleotides not matched to a gene: 10. CDR3 sequence reads: CASSQERTRGRGTDTQYF. Here the CDR3 DNA reads TGCGCCAGCAGCCAAGAGAGGACTCGCGGGAGGGGGACAGATACGCAGTATTTT.

This rearrangement joins TRBV19 to TRBJ1-5; D is undetermined. The CDR3 runs 14 residues. In germline, CDR1 is LNHDA, CDR2 SQIVND (reference sequence). V lost 1 base and J 7 bases, leaving 11 bases between the germline ends. The CDR3 loop reads CASSIAGLGQPQHF. CDR3 in DNA: TGTGCCAGTAGTATAGCGGGGTTAGGCCAGCCCCAGCATTTT.

The CDR3 here is CASSESMGQSTEAFF. The CDR3 DNA sequence: TGTGCCAGCAGTGAATCGATGGGACAAAGCACTGAAGCTTTCTTT. This rearrangement joins TRBV25-1 to TRBJ1-1; a weak D match, TRBD1 (6 bases). Germline loops: CDR1 MGHDK, CDR2 SYGVNS. There are 15 residues in the CDR3. Trimming removed 1 base at V and 4 bases at J, with 13 bases between. Drawing the rest from reference TRBV25-1 and TRBJ1-1, the complete variable domain is EADIYQTPRYLVIGTGKKITLECSQTMGHDKMYWYQQDPGMELHLIHYSYGVNSTEKGDLSSESTVSRIRTEHFPLTLESARPSHTSQYLCASSESMGQSTEAFFGQGTRLTVV.

This sequence joins TRBV2 and TRBJ2-1; TRBD2 might be the D (6 bases). Deletions cut 5 bases from V and 8 bases from J, with 19 bases between. The CDR3 is 15 residues long. Germline values: CDR1 SNHLY, CDR2 FYNNEI. CDR3 coding DNA: TGTGCCAGCAGTACCACTCACGAGAGGGAGGATGAGCAGTTCTTC. Translated, it gives CASSTTHEREDEQFF.

The CDR3 region is CASSGTGLFYEQYF. The DNA for the CDR3 is TGCGCCAGCAGTGGGACAGGCCTTTTTTACGAGCAGTACTTC. The V gene is TRBV10-2, the J gene TRBJ2-7; 7 bases map to TRBD1. The V and J ends lost 4 bases and 4 bases, in that order; junction bases with no gene match: 7. Germline V gives CDR1 WSHSY, CDR2 SAAADI. This CDR3 has 14 amino acids.

The V gene is TRBV7-3, the J gene TRBJ2-7; the match to TRBD1 covers 9 bases. J gave up 3 bases and V 5 bases, and 5 bases lay outside the gene matches. CDR1 SGHTA and CDR2 FQGTGA come from the germline V gene. CDR3 length equals 14 residues. CDR3 sequence: CASSPGTGNYEQYF. CDR3 nucleotides: TGTGCCAGCAGCCCCGGGACAGGGAACTACGAGCAGTACTTC.

This clone was seen only once. The J gene is TRBJ2-7, the V gene TRBV29-1; D possibly corresponds to TRBD1 (5 bases). V was pared by 6 bases and J by 5 bases, with 8 bases between. Germline V gene lookup returns CDR1 SQVTM and CDR2 ANQGSEA. The CDR3 has 10 residues. Written as DNA, the CDR3 is TGCAGCGTGGAGACAGACGAGCAGTACTTC. Translating gives CSVETDEQYF.

In its sample, this clone was seen once. The chain links TRBV27 to TRBJ2-1; TRBD1 might be the D (5 bases). CDR1 MNHEY and CDR2 SMNVEV come from the germline V gene (reference sequence). Trimming took 1 base from V and 0 from J, leaving 7 bases between them. This CDR3 comprises 15 residues. The CDR3 DNA follows: TGTGCCAGCAGTTTATACGACAGCTCCTACAATGAGCAGTTCTTC. This sequence encodes CASSLYDSSYNEQFF.

V gene TRBV7-2 combines with J gene TRBJ1-1; D not resolved. Germline V CDR1 and CDR2: SGHTA, FQGNSA. This CDR3 has 15 amino acids. V gave up 3 bases and J gave up 2 bases, with 13 bases separating them. The chain's CDR3 is CASSFPGVDNTEAFF. The DNA for the CDR3 is TGTGCCAGCAGCTTTCCGGGAGTAGACAACACTGAAGCTTTCTTT.

The genes are TRBV9 and TRBJ2-2, with TRBD2 as a possible D gene (7 bases). Trimming stripped 4 bases from V and 5 bases from J, with 18 bases between. Per germline, CDR1 SGDLS and CDR2 YYNGEE. The length of the CDR3 is 16 residues. CDR3 nucleotide sequence: TGTGCCAGCAGCACAAGAGGGGGGGCCGGGACCGGGGAGCTGTTTTTT. Amino acids: CASSTRGGAGTGELFF.

J is TRBJ1-4 and V is TRBV19, with D hard to call. V was clipped by 5 bases and J by 0 bases, with 13 bases between them. From germline, CDR1 is LNHDA and CDR2 SQIVND (reference sequence). The CDR3 length is 16 residues. The CDR3 protein is CASSLPGGATNEKLFF. CDR3 nucleotide sequence: TGTGCCAGTAGTCTGCCCGGAGGTGCAACTAATGAAAAACTGTTTTTT. Full variable domain (outside the CDR3, taken from reference TRBV19 and TRBJ1-4): DGGITQSPKYLFRKEGQNVTLSCEQNLNHDAMYWYRQDPGQGLRLIYYSQIVNDFQKGDIAEGYSVSREKKESFPLTVTSAQKNPTAFYLCASSLPGGATNEKLFFGSGTQLSVL.

The rearrangement links TRBV7-7 to TRBJ2-7; D might be TRBD1 (6 bases). The CDR3 is 13 residues long. CDR1 and CDR2 from the germline V gene are SSHAT and FNYEAQ (reference sequence). Trimming cost V 3 bases and J 3 bases, with 9 bases left between them. As DNA, the CDR3 is TGTGCCAGCAGCTTGACAGGAGACTACGAGCAGTACTTC. Its translation: CASSLTGDYEQYF.

The chain links TRBV4-2 to TRBJ2-7; maybe TRBD1 (6 bases). The CDR3 runs to 16 residues. Germline-derived CDR1 and CDR2 are LGHNA and YNFKEQ. The germline V and J ends were trimmed by 0 bases and 3 bases, with 15 bases remaining between them. The CDR3 region is CASSQEDEDSYYEQYF. The CDR3 region has the DNA TGTGCCAGCAGCCAAGAAGATGAGGACAGCTACTACGAGCAGTACTTC.

This chain connects TRBV28 to TRBJ2-7; no clear D. The CDR3 is 13 amino acids. Germline assignment: CDR1 MDHEN and CDR2 SYDVKM. The V and J ends lost 2 bases and 6 bases respectively, with 11 bases between them. Written as DNA, the CDR3 is TGTGCCAGCAGTTTAGGCGGTAGAACCGAGCAGTACTTC. It translates to CASSLGGRTEQYF.

The chain is built from TRBV30 and TRBJ2-1; D unresolved. The CDR3 is 13 amino acids. CDR1 is GTSNPN, CDR2 SVGIG, per germline (reference sequence). Trimming took 2 bases from V and 0 from J, leaving 5 bases between them. The CDR3 nucleotides read TGTGCCTGGAGTCCGAGCTCCTACAATGAGCAGTTCTTC. Translated: CAWSPSSYNEQFF.

This clone came up once. Other DNA sequences from this sample encode an identical CDR3 as well. In nucleotides, the CDR3 is TGTGCCAGCAGTCTAGGGGGAAGCACAGATACGCAGTATTTT. Its translation is CASSLGGSTDTQYF. The chain uses TRBV27 and TRBJ2-3; D might be TRBD1 (6 bases). The CDR3 has 14 residues. V was cut by 5 bases and J by 0 bases, with 9 bases left in between. The germline V gene has CDR1 MNHEY and CDR2 SMNVEV (reference sequence).

This clone occurred once. The CDR3: CAVKPGLRNTEAFF. In DNA, the CDR3 is TGTGCAGTCAAACCGGGTCTACGCAACACTGAAGCTTTCTTT. The V call is TRBV6-5, the J call TRBJ1-1; D uncertain. The CDR3 consists of 14 residues. CDR1 and CDR2 (germline): MNHEY, SVGAGI.

The rearrangement links TRBV7-9 to TRBJ1-2; no clear D gene. Germline values: CDR1 SEHNR, CDR2 FQNEAQ (reference sequence). V gave up 0 bases and J gave up 0 bases, with 8 bases separating them. The CDR3 totals 15 residues. This CDR3 is CASSLALSSNYGYTF. CDR3 DNA: TGTGCCAGCAGCTTAGCACTGTCCTCTAACTATGGCTACACCTTC. The full variable domain, rest sourced from reference TRBV7-9 and TRBJ1-2, is DTGVSQNPRHKITKRGQNVTFRCDPISEHNRLYWYRQTLGQGPEFLTYFQNEAQLEKSRLLSDRFSAERPKGSFSTLEIQRTEQGDSAMYLCASSLALSSNYGYTFGSGTRLTVV.